This TCR beta chain originates from a study of tumor-infiltrating lymphocytes in primary liver carcinoma. Study-wide background: Stage T1-T3 N0M0 tumors spanned about 4.2 to 11 cm.

A note on this clonotype: Its antigen remains unidentified. Germline is not matched at one junction end, which may reflect a read error.

Study-level results: Significantly larger top-250-clone fractions were found in tumors than in blood (p = 0.039). A fraction of only about 7-25% of top clones appeared in all five tumor regions.

The germline CDR1 and CDR2 sequences are MNHEY and SVGAGI. The CDR3 is 15 amino acids. Starting material for RNA and DNA co-extraction consisted of roughly 20-34 mg of unsorted bulk tissue. Sampling of each tumor involved five separate regions. Synthesis of TCR beta cDNA was carried out from 500 ng total RNA with a constant-region primer. Modified slightly, ARM-PCR produced TCR beta libraries over three nested multiplex PCR rounds. The opening two PCR rounds, ten to eleven cycles each, paired TRBV1-TRBV30 forward primers with a C-beta reverse primer. TCRdb itself ran the multiplex PCR reads through MiXCR, one entry per CDR3 protein. The repertoire includes about 74,000 distinct CDR3 sequences, roughly two thirds of them detected once, and 25% to 30% sits in the top ten.

V gene TRBV6-5 combines with J gene TRBJ2-3, with D perhaps assigned TRBD1 or TRBD2 (5 bases each). Material for sequencing was liver tumor tissue from sampling region 4. Sample subset: tumor region T4, right-lateral pole. The TCR comes from a man aged 40-50 years with primary liver carcinoma and hepatitis B virus infection. For the CDR3, the DNA is TGTACCAGCAGTTGGGGGTCGGTCAATACAGATACGCAGTATTTT. Protein product: CTSSWGSVNTDTQYF.